These T cell receptor beta chains were read from a single sample in a study of blood T cell repertoires in COVID-19. Data came from immunoSEQ multiplex PCR; TCRdb stores just in-frame clones and leaves some out. The sample lists under 200,000 clones; about 74% were seen once. The source material was peripheral blood. Receptors were obtained from a man between 60 and 75 years old with acute or convalescent COVID-19. Each CDR3 is given with its conserved first and last residue. Each record gives: clone size, J gene, D gene, V gene, CDR3 DNA, CDR3 protein. A D gene is named only where the DNA matches it firmly. Rows may omit the clone size; those that give it use once, few, many or a size class.

size: -; J: TRBJ1-1; D: TRBD1; V: TRBV5-1; DNA: TGCGCCAGCAGCTGGACAGGGTTGAACACTGAAGCTTTCTTT; CDR3: CASSWTGLNTEAFF
size: -; J: TRBJ1-1; D: -; V: TRBV7-3; DNA: TGTGCCAGCAGCTTAGAGGGACTGATGAACACTGAAGCTTTCTTT; CDR3: CASSLEGLMNTEAFF
size: -; J: TRBJ2-7; D: TRBD1; V: TRBV18; DNA: TGTGCCAGCTCACCTGGGTGGGACAGGGGTTACGAGCAGTACTTC; CDR3: CASSPGWDRGYEQYF
size: -; J: TRBJ2-1; D: TRBD2; V: TRBV15; DNA: TGTGCCACCAGCAGAGATATCGGGGGGGGCGGATACAATGAGCAGTTCTTC; CDR3: CATSRDIGGGGYNEQFF
size: -; J: TRBJ2-1; D: -; V: TRBV24-1; DNA: TGTGCCACCCAACAGGTCGGTGAGCAGTTCTTC; CDR3: CATQQVGEQFF
size: -; J: TRBJ2-7; D: -; V: TRBV7-7; DNA: TGTGCTAGCAGCTTAGCGCCCGGGACACCGTACGAGCAGTACTTC; CDR3: CASSLAPGTPYEQYF
size: -; J: TRBJ1-1; D: TRBD1; V: TRBV3-1/TRBV3-2; DNA: TGTGCCAGCAGCCCCGGACAGGGAGATTCTGAAGCTTTCTTT; CDR3: CASSPGQGDSEAFF
size: -; J: TRBJ2-7; D: -; V: TRBV4-3; DNA: TGCGCCAGCAGCCAAGGCGCAGGGGGGTACGAGCAGTACTTC; CDR3: CASSQGAGGYEQYF
size: -; J: TRBJ2-7; D: TRBD1; V: TRBV5-5; DNA: TGTGCCAGCAGCTTTATCACAGGGGGCCGGAACGAGCAGTACTTC; CDR3: CASSFITGGRNEQYF
size: -; J: TRBJ1-5; D: TRBD1; V: TRBV6-2/TRBV6-3; DNA: TGTGCCAGCAGTTCGACAGGGGGCAGGGACCAGCCCCAGCATTTT; CDR3: CASSSTGGRDQPQHF
size: -; J: TRBJ2-7; D: -; V: TRBV29-1; DNA: TGCAGCGTTGTTCCTGCAGGGGACTACTCCTACGAGCAGTACTTC; CDR3: CSVVPAGDYSYEQYF
size: -; J: TRBJ1-1; D: TRBD1; V: TRBV24-1; DNA: TGTGCCACCAGTGATTCGACAGGGTGGGACACTGAAGCTTTCTTT; CDR3: CATSDSTGWDTEAFF
size: few; J: TRBJ2-1; D: TRBD2; V: TRBV5-1; DNA: TGCGCCAGCAGCTTAGGAGCGGGGGGCCCCTCCTACAATGAGCAGTTCTTC; CDR3: CASSLGAGGPSYNEQFF
size: -; J: TRBJ1-4; D: TRBD1; V: TRBV18; DNA: TGTGCCAGCTCACCGAGACAGGGGAGAGGTGAAAAACTGTTTTTT; CDR3: CASSPRQGRGEKLFF
size: -; J: TRBJ2-3; D: -; V: TRBV4-3; DNA: TGCGCCAGCAGCCAAGATTCTGATACTAGCACAGATACGCAGTATTTT; CDR3: CASSQDSDTSTDTQYF
size: -; J: TRBJ2-4; D: TRBD1; V: TRBV5-5; DNA: TGTGCCAGCAGCACCGACAGGGTGTGGGACATTCAGTACTTC; CDR3: CASSTDRVWDIQYF
size: -; J: TRBJ2-5; D: TRBD2; V: TRBV7-8; DNA: TGTGCCAGCAGTCTCGGGACTACTCAAGAGACCCAGTACTTC; CDR3: CASSLGTTQETQYF
size: -; J: TRBJ2-5; D: -; V: TRBV30; DNA: TGTGCCTGGAGTGGAGCAATCTCCAGGAGGGAGACCCAGTACTTC; CDR3: CAWSGAISRRETQYF
size: -; J: TRBJ1-4; D: -; V: TRBV6-5; DNA: TGTGCCAGCATGCAGGGAGGGAATGAAAAACTGTTTTTT; CDR3: CASMQGGNEKLFF
size: -; J: TRBJ2-2; D: -; V: TRBV5-6; DNA: TGTGCCAGCAGCTTGGACCCGGGGCGGGACGGGGAGCTGTTTTTT; CDR3: CASSLDPGRDGELFF
size: few; J: TRBJ1-1; D: -; V: TRBV29-1; DNA: TGCAGCGTTCATCAGGGGTTGGGCACTGAAGCTTTCTTT; CDR3: CSVHQGLGTEAFF
size: -; J: TRBJ2-5; D: -; V: TRBV11-2; DNA: TGTGCCAGCAGCTTAGTAGAAGAGACCCAGTACTTC; CDR3: CASSLVEETQYF
size: -; J: TRBJ2-1; D: -; V: TRBV19; DNA: TGTGCCAGTAGTATACCCCCGGGAAGTCCGGGTAATGAGCAGTTCTTC; CDR3: CASSIPPGSPGNEQFF
size: -; J: TRBJ2-3; D: TRBD2; V: TRBV19; DNA: TGTGCCAGTAGTATTGGGCTAGCGGGGGCAGATACGCAGTATTTT; CDR3: CASSIGLAGADTQYF
size: few; J: TRBJ1-6; D: TRBD1; V: TRBV27; DNA: TGTGCCAGCACTACTCGGACAGGGAGTAATTCACCCCTCCACTTT; CDR3: CASTTRTGSNSPLHF
size: -; J: TRBJ1-1; D: -; V: TRBV4-1; DNA: TGCGCCAGCAGCCAATTCCAGGTCGGCACTGAAGCTTTCTTT; CDR3: CASSQFQVGTEAFF
size: -; J: TRBJ2-3; D: -; V: TRBV27; DNA: TGTGCCAGCAGTTGGGGCACTACGCAGTATTTT; CDR3: CASSWGTTQYF
size: -; J: TRBJ2-3; D: TRBD2; V: TRBV29-1; DNA: TGCAGCGTTGAGCGGGGGGGCACAGATACGCAGTATTTT; CDR3: CSVERGGTDTQYF
size: -; J: TRBJ2-3; D: TRBD2; V: TRBV3-1/TRBV3-2; DNA: TGTGCCAGCAGCCAGGGGACTAGCGGGGGGGGCCAAACGCAGTATTTT; CDR3: CASSQGTSGGGQTQYF
size: -; J: TRBJ2-1; D: TRBD1; V: TRBV7-6; DNA: TGTGCCAGCAGCTTAGAGGGCCAGGGGGCTAGCAATGAGCAGTTCTTC; CDR3: CASSLEGQGASNEQFF
size: -; J: TRBJ2-7; D: TRBD2; V: TRBV9; DNA: TGTGCCAGCAGCCCCCTAGCGGGGGCCACGAGCTCCTACGAGCAGTACTTC; CDR3: CASSPLAGATSSYEQYF
size: -; J: TRBJ2-5; D: TRBD2; V: TRBV7-3; DNA: TGTGCCAGCAGCTTAAGTAGCGGGGGGGCCTTACAAGAGACCCAGTACTTC; CDR3: CASSLSSGGALQETQYF
size: -; J: TRBJ1-2; D: TRBD1; V: TRBV27; DNA: TGTGCCAGCAGTTCGGCGGGACAGATCTATGGCTACACCTTC; CDR3: CASSSAGQIYGYTF
size: -; J: TRBJ2-7; D: -; V: TRBV7-2; DNA: TGTGCCAGCAGCTTATACGCGAGCTCCTACGAGCAGTACTTC; CDR3: CASSLYASSYEQYF
size: few; J: TRBJ2-1; D: -; V: TRBV4-3; DNA: TGCGCCAGCAGCCAAGATCTGGGGGGGCTCAATGAGCAGTTCTTC; CDR3: CASSQDLGGLNEQFF
size: -; J: TRBJ1-1; D: -; V: TRBV4-1; DNA: TGCGCCAGCGAGGGGGAACTCACTACTGAAGCTTTCTTT; CDR3: CASEGELTTEAFF